One TCR beta chain is described in this entry. Its matching antigen is unknown. The sample belongs to a study of cytomegalovirus exposure and HLA in healthy donors. Findings and caveats of the study: Indistinguishable V segments such as TRBV6-2 and TRBV6-3 were excluded. An Asian-associated ancestry cluster reportedly showed fewer N-insertions than the approximately 690-donor mean in a later analysis. HLA alleles were associated with around 17,000 TCR beta sequences in a later analysis at 0.05 false discovery rate.

PCR was performed using 60 Vbeta and 13 Jbeta primers. Some clones are missing from TCRdb's copy, which holds only in-frame ones; the method was immunoSEQ multiplex PCR. The repertoire consists of roughly 250,000 clones, with over 70% occurring once and the leading ten covering around 0.33%. V gave up 5 bases and J gave up 0 bases, with 16 bases separating them. This CDR3 is built from 17 residues. CDR1 SNHLY and CDR2 FYNNEI come from the germline V gene. The rearrangement joins TRBV2 to TRBJ2-2, with a possible D match to TRBD2 (6 bases). This sequence originates from a girl aged 2 to 10 in good health and CMV-seronegative. The sequenced sample was PBMCs. CDR3 sequence (DNA): TGTGCCAGCAGTTACAGAAGGACTATAACGAACACCGGGGAGCTGTTTTTT. As protein: CASSYRRTITNTGELFF.